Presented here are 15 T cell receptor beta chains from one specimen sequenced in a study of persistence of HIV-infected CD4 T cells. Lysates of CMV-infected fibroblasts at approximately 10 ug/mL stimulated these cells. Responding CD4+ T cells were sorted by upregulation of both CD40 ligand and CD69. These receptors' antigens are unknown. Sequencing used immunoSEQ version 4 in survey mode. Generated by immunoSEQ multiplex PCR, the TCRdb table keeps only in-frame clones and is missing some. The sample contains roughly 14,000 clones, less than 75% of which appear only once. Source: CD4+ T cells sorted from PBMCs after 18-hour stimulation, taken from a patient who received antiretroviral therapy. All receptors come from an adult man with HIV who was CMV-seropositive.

CDR3 coding DNA: TGTGCCATCAGTGAGTCTGGGAAAACCAGTAATGAAAAACTGTTTTTT. Its translation is CAISESGKTSNEKLFF. The chain has TRBV10-3 and TRBJ1-4, with D unclear. Per germline, CDR1 ENHRY and CDR2 SYGVKD. V shed 0 bases and J shed 4 bases, with 12 bases lying between them. This CDR3 is 16 amino acids long.

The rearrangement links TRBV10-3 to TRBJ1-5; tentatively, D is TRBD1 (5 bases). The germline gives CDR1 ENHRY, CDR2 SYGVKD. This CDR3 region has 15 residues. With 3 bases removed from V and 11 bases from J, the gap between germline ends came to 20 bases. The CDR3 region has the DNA TGTGCCATCAGTGAAATGACTGGGGACGTAGTAGCCCAGCATTTT. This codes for CAISEMTGDVVAQHF.

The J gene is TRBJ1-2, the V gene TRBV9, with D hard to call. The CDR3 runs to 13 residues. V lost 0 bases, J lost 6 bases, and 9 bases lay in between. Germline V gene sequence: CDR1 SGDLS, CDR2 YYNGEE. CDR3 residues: CASSVVAGHGYTF. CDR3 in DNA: TGTGCCAGCAGCGTAGTTGCTGGGCATGGCTACACCTTC.

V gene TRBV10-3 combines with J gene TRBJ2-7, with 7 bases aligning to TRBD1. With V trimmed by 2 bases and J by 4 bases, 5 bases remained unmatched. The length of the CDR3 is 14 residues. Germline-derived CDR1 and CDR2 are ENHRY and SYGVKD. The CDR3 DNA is TGTGCCATCAGTGAGCCCTCACAGGGGTACGAGCAGTACTTC. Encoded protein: CAISEPSQGYEQYF.

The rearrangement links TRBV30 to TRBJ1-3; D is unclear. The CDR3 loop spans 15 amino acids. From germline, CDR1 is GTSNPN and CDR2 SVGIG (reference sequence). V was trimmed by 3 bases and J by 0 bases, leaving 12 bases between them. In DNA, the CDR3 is TGTGCCTGGAGCGGGGTCTCCGGCTCTGGAAACACCATATATTTT. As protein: CAWSGVSGSGNTIYF.

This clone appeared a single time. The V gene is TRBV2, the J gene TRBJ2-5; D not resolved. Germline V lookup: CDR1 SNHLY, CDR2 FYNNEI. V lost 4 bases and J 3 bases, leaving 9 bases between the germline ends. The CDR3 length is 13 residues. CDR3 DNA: TGTGCCAGCAGTGTGGTCAGAGAAGAGACCCAGTACTTC. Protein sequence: CASSVVREETQYF.

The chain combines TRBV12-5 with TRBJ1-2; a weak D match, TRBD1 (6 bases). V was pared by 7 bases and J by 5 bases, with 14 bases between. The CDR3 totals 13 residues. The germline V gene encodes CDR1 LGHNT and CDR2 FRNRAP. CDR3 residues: CASAPTGPYGYTF. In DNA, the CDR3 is TGTGCTAGTGCTCCGACAGGTCCTTATGGCTACACCTTC.

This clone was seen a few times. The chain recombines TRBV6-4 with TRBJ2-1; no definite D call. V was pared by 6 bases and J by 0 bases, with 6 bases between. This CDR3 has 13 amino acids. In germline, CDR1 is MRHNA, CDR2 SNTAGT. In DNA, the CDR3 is TGTGCCAGCAGGCTAGACTCCTACAATGAGCAGTTCTTC. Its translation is CASRLDSYNEQFF.

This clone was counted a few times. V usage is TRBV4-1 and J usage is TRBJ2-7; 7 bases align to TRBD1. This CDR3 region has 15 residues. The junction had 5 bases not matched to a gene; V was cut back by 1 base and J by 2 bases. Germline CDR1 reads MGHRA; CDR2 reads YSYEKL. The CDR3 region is CASSQGDRAAYEQYF. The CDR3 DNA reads TGCGCCAGCAGCCAAGGGGACAGAGCAGCCTACGAGCAGTACTTC.

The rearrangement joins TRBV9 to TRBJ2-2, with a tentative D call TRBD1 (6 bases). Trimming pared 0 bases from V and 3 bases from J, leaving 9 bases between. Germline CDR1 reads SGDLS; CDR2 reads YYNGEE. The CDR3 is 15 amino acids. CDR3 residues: CASSVAGADTGELFF. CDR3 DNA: TGTGCCAGCAGCGTAGCAGGGGCGGACACCGGGGAGCTGTTTTTT.

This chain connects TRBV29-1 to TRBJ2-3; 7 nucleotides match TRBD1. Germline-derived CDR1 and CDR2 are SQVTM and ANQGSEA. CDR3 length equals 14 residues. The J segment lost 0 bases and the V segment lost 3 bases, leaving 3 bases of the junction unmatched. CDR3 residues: CSVEPGQSTDTQYF. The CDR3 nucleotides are TGCAGCGTTGAGCCGGGACAGAGCACAGATACGCAGTATTTT.

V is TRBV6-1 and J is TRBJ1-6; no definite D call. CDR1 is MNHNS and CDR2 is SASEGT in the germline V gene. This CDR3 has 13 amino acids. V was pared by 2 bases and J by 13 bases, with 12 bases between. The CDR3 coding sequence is TGTGCCAGCAGTGAAAAGGTTTCCGCCCCCCTCCACTTT. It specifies CASSEKVSAPLHF.

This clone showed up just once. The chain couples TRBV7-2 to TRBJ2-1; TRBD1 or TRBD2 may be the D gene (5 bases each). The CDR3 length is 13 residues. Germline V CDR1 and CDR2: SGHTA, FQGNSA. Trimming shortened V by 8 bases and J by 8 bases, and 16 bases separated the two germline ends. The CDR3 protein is CASSPPGPDEQFF. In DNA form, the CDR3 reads TGTGCCAGCTCACCCCCGGGACCCGATGAGCAGTTCTTC.

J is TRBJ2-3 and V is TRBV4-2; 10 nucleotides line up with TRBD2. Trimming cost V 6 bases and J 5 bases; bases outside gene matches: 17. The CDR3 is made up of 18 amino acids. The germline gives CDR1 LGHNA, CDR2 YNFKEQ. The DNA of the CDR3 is TGTGCCAGCAGACCTCAAACCGGGACTAGCGCGGGGGAAGATACGCAGTATTTT. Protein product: CASRPQTGTSAGEDTQYF.

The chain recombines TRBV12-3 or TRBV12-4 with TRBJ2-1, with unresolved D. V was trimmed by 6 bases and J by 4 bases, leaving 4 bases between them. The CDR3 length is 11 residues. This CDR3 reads CASSQYNEQFF. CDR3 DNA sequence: TGTGCCAGCAGCCAATACAATGAGCAGTTCTTC.